Sequencing of this TCR beta chain was carried out in a study of cytotoxic CD8 clonotypes in ibrutinib-treated CLL. On the study more broadly: Productive templates per sample averaged roughly 230,000; productive rearrangements, 80,000 to 95,000. Broader study findings: Progressing and sustained-remission patients had different sampling times.

Points on this clone: No antigen is known for it.

Investigators sought sequencing depths of between 1 in 200,000 and 1 in 1 million T cells. The table came from immunoSEQ multiplex PCR; TCRdb's copy has only in-frame clones and leaves some out. This sample has 130,000 to 150,000 clones, with 79% found just once. Germline V lookup: CDR1 LGHNA, CDR2 YSLEER. V was trimmed by 0 bases and J by 0 bases, leaving 27 bases between them. This CDR3 region has 21 residues. This clonotype originated in a human donor with chronic lymphocytic leukemia. The chain joins TRBV4-3 to TRBJ2-7, with a tentative D call TRBD2 (7 bases). Source: PBMCs, taken after 12 months of ibrutinib treatment. The CDR3 DNA follows: TGCGCCAGCAGCCAAGAAAAAAACAGGGTAGTATGGCGGGAGAGCTCCTACGAGCAGTACTTC. Translated: CASSQEKNRVVWRESSYEQYF.